Each of the 3 T cell receptor beta chains below was sequenced from the same sample in a study of blood T cell repertoires in COVID-19 (dated by TCRdb to about 2020). Preparation of the library involved the immunoSEQ multiplex PCR assay. TCRdb's version of the immuneACCESS table is confined to in-frame rearrangements and falls short of the full clone set. An unresolved V gene accounts for under half of the shortfall where checked; the remainder is of unknown origin. This sample has over 250,000 clones in its table, and 91% of those were observed once. The leading ten clones occupy roughly 2.3% of the sample. Sequenced sample: peripheral blood. Every receptor here comes from a woman aged 25 to 39 with COVID-19, enrolled during active disease.

This sequence joins TRBV3-1 (or the pseudogene TRBV3-2) and TRBJ2-3, with 9 bases aligning to TRBD2. CDR3 length: 15 amino acids. V was clipped by 7 bases and J by 3 bases; unmatched bases: 8. Germline V CDR1 and CDR2: LGHDT, YNNKEL (reference sequence). CDR3 amino acids: CASMATAGGTDTQYF. CDR3 bases: TGTGCCAGCATGGCAACAGCGGGAGGTACAGATACGCAGTATTTT.

This clone came up once. The chain combines TRBV6-1 with TRBJ2-7; D is possibly TRBD2 (5 bases). The CDR3 consists of 15 residues. CDR1 and CDR2 (germline): MNHNS, SASEGT. With 3 bases removed from V and 5 bases from J, the gap between germline ends came to 17 bases. This CDR3 reads CASSEMGAIQDEQYF. DNA of the CDR3: TGTGCCAGCAGTGAGATGGGAGCCATCCAAGACGAGCAGTACTTC.

The chain links TRBV9 to TRBJ2-2; 8 bases agree with TRBD1. Germline V gives CDR1 SGDLS, CDR2 YYNGEE. Trimming at V came to 3 bases and at J to 3 bases, leaving 4 bases not matched to a gene. This CDR3 is 15 amino acids long. The CDR3 nucleotides read TGTGCCAGCAGCGCCGACAGGGGCTACACCGGGGAGCTGTTTTTT. Translated, it gives CASSADRGYTGELFF. The whole variable domain, remainder taken from reference TRBV9 and TRBJ2-2, is DSGVTQTPKHLITATGQRVTLRCSPRSGDLSVYWYQQSLDQGLQFLIQYYNGEERAKGNILERFSAQQFPDLHSELNLSSLELGDSALYFCASSADRGYTGELFFGEGSRLTVL.